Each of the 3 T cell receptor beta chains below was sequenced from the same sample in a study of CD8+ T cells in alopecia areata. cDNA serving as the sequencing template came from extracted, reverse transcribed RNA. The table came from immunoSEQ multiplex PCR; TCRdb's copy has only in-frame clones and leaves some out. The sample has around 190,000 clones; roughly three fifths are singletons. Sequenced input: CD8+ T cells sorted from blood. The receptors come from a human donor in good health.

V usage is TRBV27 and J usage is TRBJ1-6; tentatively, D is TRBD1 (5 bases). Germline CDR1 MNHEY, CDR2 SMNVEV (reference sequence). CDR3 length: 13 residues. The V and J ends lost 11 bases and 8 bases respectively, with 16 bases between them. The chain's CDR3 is CAVGRDGDSPLHF. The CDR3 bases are TGTGCCGTGGGTCGGGACGGAGATTCACCCCTCCACTTT.

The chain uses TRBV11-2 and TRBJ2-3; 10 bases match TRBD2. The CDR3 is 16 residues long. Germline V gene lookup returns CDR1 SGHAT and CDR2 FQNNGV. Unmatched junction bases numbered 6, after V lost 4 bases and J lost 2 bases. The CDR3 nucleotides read TGTGCCAGCAGCTCCCCAGCGGGGGGGCTCACAGATACGCAGTATTTT. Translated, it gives CASSSPAGGLTDTQYF.

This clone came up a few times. CDR3: CASKTPQGGNEQFF. The CDR3 DNA reads TGTGCCAGCAAAACCCCACAAGGGGGCAATGAGCAGTTCTTC. This chain links TRBV27 with TRBJ2-1; possible D gene TRBD1, 6 bases. The CDR3 has 14 residues. The ends were cut back, 7 bases at V and 6 bases at J, with 16 bases in the middle. Germline CDR1 and CDR2: MNHEY and SMNVEV (reference sequence).